Detailed here is one TCR beta chain. These data originate in a study of blood T cell repertoires in COVID-19. Turning to the study itself: Recovered participants had two consecutive negative NP/OP PCR tests, healthcare professional clearance, or symptom resolution.

Germline V lookup: CDR1 WSHSY, CDR2 SAAADI. Trimming at V came to 7 bases and at J to 6 bases, leaving 2 bases not matched to a gene. This CDR3 is 12 amino acids long. The data were produced by immunoSEQ multiplex PCR, yet TCRdb's version contains in-frame clones alone and is incomplete. The sample holds 150,000 to 200,000 clones, more than 85% seen once. Participant reports of clinical history set cohort assignment. This sequence was found in a woman aged 40 to 50 in a cohort exposed to, infected with or recovered from COVID-19 (not recorded which). Input material: PBMCs or T cells enriched from blood (not recorded which). J is TRBJ2-1 and V is TRBV10-2; 8 bases map to TRBD1. The CDR3 DNA sequence: TGCGCCAGCAATGACAGGGGCAATGAGCAGTTCTTC. It yields the protein CASNDRGNEQFF.